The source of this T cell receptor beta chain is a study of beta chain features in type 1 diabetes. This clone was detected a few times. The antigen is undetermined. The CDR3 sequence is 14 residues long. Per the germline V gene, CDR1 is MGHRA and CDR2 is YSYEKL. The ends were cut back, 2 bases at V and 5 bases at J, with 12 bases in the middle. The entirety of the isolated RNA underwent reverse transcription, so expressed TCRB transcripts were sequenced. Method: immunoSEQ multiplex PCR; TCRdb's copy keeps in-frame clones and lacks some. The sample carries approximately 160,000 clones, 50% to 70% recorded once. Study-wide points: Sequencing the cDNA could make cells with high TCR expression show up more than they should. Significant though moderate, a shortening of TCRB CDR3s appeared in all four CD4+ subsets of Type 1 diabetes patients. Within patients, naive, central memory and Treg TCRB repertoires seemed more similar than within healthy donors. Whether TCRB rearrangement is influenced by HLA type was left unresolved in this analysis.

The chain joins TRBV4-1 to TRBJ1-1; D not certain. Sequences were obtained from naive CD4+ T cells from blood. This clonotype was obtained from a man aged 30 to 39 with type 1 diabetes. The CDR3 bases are TGCGCCAGCAGCCAACACGGGGTGAGGACTGAAGCTTTCTTT. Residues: CASSQHGVRTEAFF.